The T cell receptor (beta chain) under discussion was sequenced for a study of OX40 agonist ivuxolimab in advanced cancers. Study context: Anti-PD-1, anti-PD-L1 or anti-CTLA-4 therapy given earlier was allowed, and approximately 43% had some.

The CDR3 runs to 11 residues. V was pared by 7 bases and J by 7 bases, with 8 bases between. Germline V lookup: CDR1 WSHSY, CDR2 SAAADI. Using immunoSEQ multiplex PCR, the repertoire was profiled, and TCRdb retains in-frame clones only, with some absent. The sample lists over 55,000 clones, roughly 82% occurring once. The chain carries TRBV10-2 and TRBJ2-1; no definite D call. The clonotype comes from an adult with an advanced solid tumor such as melanoma, head and neck, liver or kidney cancer. Sample: CD4+ or CD8+ T cells sorted from blood, taken in a trial of the OX40 agonist ivuxolimab. As DNA, the CDR3 is TGCGCCAGCACCCGGGCGAATGAGCAGTTCTTC. Translating gives CASTRANEQFF.